This TCR beta chain stems from a study of cytomegalovirus exposure and HLA in healthy donors. Researchers ran the PCR with 60 Vbeta and 13 Jbeta primers. The protocol was immunoSEQ multiplex PCR, while the TCRdb copy is restricted to in-frame clones and leaves out a portion. This table has 150,000 to 200,000 clones, approximately 80% appearing once. V gave up 4 bases and J gave up 8 bases, with 9 bases separating them. The CDR3 extends over 12 amino acids. The germline V gene has CDR1 SNHLY and CDR2 FYNNEI. The sequenced material came from PBMCs. The receptor was isolated from a male donor in good health and CMV-seropositive. This rearrangement joins TRBV2 to TRBJ2-1; no definite D call. The CDR3, as DNA: TGTGCCAGCAGTGGAATGGGCCATGAGCAGTTCTTC. Its translation: CASSGMGHEQFF.